This T cell receptor beta chain comes out of a study of blood T cell repertoires in COVID-19. About the study: The study drew acute and convalescent COVID-19 samples from the United States, Italy and Spain. The analysed material was cDNA or gDNA that came from T cells, B-cell-depleted T cells, or PBMCs.

The length of the CDR3 is 15 residues. J gave up 13 bases and V 0 bases, and 8 bases lay outside the gene matches. Germline V lookup: CDR1 LGHNA, CDR2 YSLEER. In the authors' methods: The authors estimated nucleated cell counts from reference gene primer amplification. Generated by immunoSEQ multiplex PCR, the TCRdb table keeps only in-frame clones and is missing some. V and J calls and clone size are as listed in that table; D and trimming were resolved from the DNA. The sample shows approximately 110,000 clones, roughly 76% of them seen only once. V gene TRBV4-3 combines with J gene TRBJ1-6, with TRBD1 matching over 8 bases. The sample taken for sequencing was peripheral blood. The sequence was obtained from a woman aged 70-85 years with acute or convalescent COVID-19. The CDR3 bases are TGCGCCAGCAGCCAAGAACCGGGACAGGTGACCCCCCTCCACTTT. Translated: CASSQEPGQVTPLHF.